This T cell receptor (beta chain) was sequenced in a study of OX40 agonist ivuxolimab in advanced cancers. Study background: Patients were treated with ivuxolimab, an agonistic anti-OX40 (CD134) antibody.

This CDR3 is 15 amino acids long. The trim removed 5 bases at V and 5 bases at J, leaving 9 bases unmatched. Germline values: CDR1 SEHNR, CDR2 FQNEAQ (reference sequence). Produced via immunoSEQ multiplex PCR; TCRdb's table is partial and in-frame only. The profile shows about 40,000 clones, about 88% of them singletons. Worth noting for this clone: Its specificity is unknown.

Study observations and caveats: The CD4+ and CD8+ T cells in the blood had expanded clonally by week 6 at 0.1 to 3.0 mg/kg.

The source was CD4+ or CD8+ T cells sorted from blood, collected in a trial of the OX40 agonist ivuxolimab. The chain employs TRBV7-9 and TRBJ2-7, with 10 bases identical to TRBD1. This TCR derives from an adult with an advanced solid tumor such as melanoma, head and neck, liver or kidney cancer. The CDR3 protein is CASSRVGQGENEQYF. The CDR3 DNA reads TGTGCCAGCAGCCGGGTCGGACAGGGGGAAAACGAGCAGTACTTC.